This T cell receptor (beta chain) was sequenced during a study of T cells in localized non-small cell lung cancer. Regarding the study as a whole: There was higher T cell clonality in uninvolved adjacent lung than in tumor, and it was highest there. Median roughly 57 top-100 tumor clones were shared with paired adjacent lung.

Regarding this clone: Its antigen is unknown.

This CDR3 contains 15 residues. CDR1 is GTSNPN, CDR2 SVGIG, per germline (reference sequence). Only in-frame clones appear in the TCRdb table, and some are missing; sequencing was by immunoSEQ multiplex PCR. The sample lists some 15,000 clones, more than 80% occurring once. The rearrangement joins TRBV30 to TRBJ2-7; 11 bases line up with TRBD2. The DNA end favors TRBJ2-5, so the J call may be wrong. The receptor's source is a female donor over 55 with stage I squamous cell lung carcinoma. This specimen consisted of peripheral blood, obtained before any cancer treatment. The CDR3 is CAWSELAGGKETQYF. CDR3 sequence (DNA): TGTGCCTGGAGTGAATTAGCGGGGGGGAAAGAGACCCAGTACTTC.